This TCR beta chain originates from a study of somatic mutations in cytotoxic T cells in rheumatoid arthritis. Looking at the study overall: It was right after diagnosis, before any treatment, that patient blood (less than 33 ml EDTA) was drawn. In some cases, T-cell populations stained with V beta antibodies were flow-sorted at nearly 100% purity, and these included V beta1+ cells sequenced for TCRB. Overall study results and limits: Relative to age-matched healthy controls, rheumatoid arthritis patients did not differ significantly in CD8+ T-cell clonality. A rise in CD8+ clonality with age was seen in rheumatoid arthritis patients but not in healthy controls.

The protocol was immunoSEQ multiplex PCR, while the TCRdb copy is restricted to in-frame clones and leaves out a portion. The sample yields over 15,000 clones, more than 80% seen once. The germline CDR1 and CDR2 sequences are SQVTM and ANQGSEA. V dropped 7 bases and J dropped 8 bases, with 9 bases sitting between them. The CDR3 sequence is 10 residues long. Note on this clone: The antigen remains unidentified.

This chain links TRBV29-1 with TRBJ2-1; no clear D gene. The receptor was isolated from an adult with rheumatoid arthritis. The sample taken for sequencing was CD8+ T cells sorted from blood. In nucleotides, the CDR3 is TGCAGCGCCCGAGGCGATGAGCAGTTCTTC. This encodes CSARGDEQFF.